This record covers a single TCR beta chain. In this sample, this clone turned up many times. Its antigen remains unidentified. Per-base qualities were not stored, and no clone one base away is much larger. This sample is part of a study of blood T cell repertoires in COVID-19 (TCRdb year 2020). Regarding the study in general: The collaborator samples originated in the United States, Italy and Spain and spanned the acute and convalescent phases of COVID-19. The prospective study material was composed of cDNA or gDNA derived from T cells, B-cell-depleted T cells, or PBMCs. Subjects who had been exposed to COVID-19, were actively infected with it, or had recovered from it provided the deeply sampled blood TCRbeta repertoires that made up the dataset. The repertoires were released in a freely available public database intended as a resource for research on the immune response to SARS-CoV-2. Samples were obtained from the ongoing ImmuneRACE study (first 160 participants) and from over 1,000 subjects provided by 6 global collaborators. The sample metadata nearly always contained a de-identified subject ID, COVID-19 status, age in years and sex. Where available, HLA class I and class II types were taken from metadata supplied by the sample provider and were not determined by assay-based typing.

Findings and caveats that apply to the study as a whole: How much clinical and demographic metadata was included differed by source and by participant, and the metadata was provided uncurated.

Enrolling through a virtual design, the prospective study's participants ranged in age from about 18 to 89 years and lived across 24 United States geographic areas. In the prospective study, cohorts were assigned on the basis of participant-reported clinical history obtained from a screening survey and a study questionnaire. Exposed participants were defined as having been in contact with someone with a PCR-confirmed or clinician-diagnosed COVID-19 case within 2 weeks of study entry. In the prospective study, whole blood, serum and a nasopharyngeal or oropharyngeal swab were collected from each participant by mobile phlebotomists. Over a roughly 2-month period, participants in the prospective study had the option of providing additional blood draws and questionnaires. Before DNA extraction, prospective study blood samples were shipped either frozen or at room temperature. Compared with germline, V lacks 3 bases and J lacks 10 bases; bases without a gene match: 13. The CDR3 numbers 15 residues from cysteine through phenylalanine. Only the CDR3 part of the read is kept: 45 bases, read in frame from the first base. The CDR1 and CDR2 encoded by the germline V gene (reference sequence) are SGHNT and YYREEE.

TCRbeta CDR3 regions were amplified from genomic DNA by means of the immunoSEQ Assay, a bias-controlled multiplex PCR. In the authors' own workflow: The number of nucleated cells in each sample was estimated from the amplification of reference gene primers within the assay. To quantify the absolute abundance of each unique TCRbeta CDR3 rearrangement, sequence reads were collapsed and filtered. For each sample, productive Simpson clonality was calculated by taking the square root of Simpson's diversity index across productive rearrangements. TCRdb holds this immuneACCESS table with in-frame rearrangements only. Some clones are missing; in checked studies, unresolved V genes explain under half, and the rest has no known cause. The DNA gave D and trimming, while V, J and clone size come from that table. The sample includes roughly 190,000 clones, with 84% observed a single time. The leading ten clones occupy 3.2% of the sample.

Sequenced sample: PBMCs or T cells enriched from blood (not recorded which). The sequence came from a woman aged 25 to 39 who had been exposed to COVID-19. The chain is encoded by TRBV5-4 joined to TRBJ2-1, with 7 bases in between that match TRBD2. The sequenced DNA: TGTGCCAGCAGCTCCAGAGAAGGACTAGTCGGAGAGCAGTTCTTC. It encodes CASSSREGLVGEQFF.